This T cell receptor (beta chain) was found in a study of CD8 T cells in ankylosing spondylitis. TCRdb analysed the 5' RACE reads with MiXCR anew, one entry per CDR3 protein. The repertoire includes approximately 140,000 distinct CDR3 sequences, approximately 8.4% of them detected once, and about 7.1% sits in the top ten. The V gene lost 4 bases and the J gene lost 6 bases, with 12 bases spanning the gap. Germline values: CDR1 MGHDK, CDR2 SYGVNS. The CDR3 has 14 residues. The sample comprised synovial fluid, either unsorted or a sorted T cell fraction (not recorded which). V usage is TRBV25-1 and J usage is TRBJ2-2; D uncertain. This receptor was identified in a male donor with ankylosing spondylitis. The CDR3 DNA reads TGTGCCAGCAGTGGACTCCTGGCGCCCGGGGAGCTGTTTTTT. This encodes CASSGLLAPGELFF.